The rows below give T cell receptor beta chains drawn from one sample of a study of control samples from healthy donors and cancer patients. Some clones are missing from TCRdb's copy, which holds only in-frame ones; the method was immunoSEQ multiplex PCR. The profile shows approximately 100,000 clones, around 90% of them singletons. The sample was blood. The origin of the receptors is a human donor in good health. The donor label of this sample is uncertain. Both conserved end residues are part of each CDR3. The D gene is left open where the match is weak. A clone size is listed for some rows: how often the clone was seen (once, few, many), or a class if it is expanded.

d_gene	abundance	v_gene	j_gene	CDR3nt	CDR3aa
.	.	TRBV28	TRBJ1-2	TGTGCCAGCAGTTTAACCGCCCCAGGGGAGGAGAACACCTTC	CASSLTAPGEENTF
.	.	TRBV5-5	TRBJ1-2	TGTGCCAGCAGCTTGGGGGCCGGGGTTGACTATGGCTACACCTTC	CASSLGAGVDYGYTF
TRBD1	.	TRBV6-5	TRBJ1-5	TGTGCCAGCGGGGGACAGGGGGGTAATCAGCCCCAGCATTTT	CASGGQGGNQPQHF
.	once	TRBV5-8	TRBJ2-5	TGTGCCAGCAGCTTTGACAGCTACCAAGAGACCCAGTACTTC	CASSFDSYQETQYF
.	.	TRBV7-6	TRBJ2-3	TGTGCCAGCAGCCACTCCCCTACTAGCTCCGCCGCAGATACGCAGTATTTT	CASSHSPTSSAADTQYF
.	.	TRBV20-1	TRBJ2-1	TGCAGTGCTCGTGACTCCCGGTCCTACAATGAGCAGTTCTTC	CSARDSRSYNEQFF
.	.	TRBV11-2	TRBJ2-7	TGTGCCAGCAGCTTAAGCATTCAGGAGGGTGAGCAGTACTTC	CASSLSIQEGEQYF
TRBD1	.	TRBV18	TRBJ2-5	TGTGCCAGCTCCTTCCTCGACAGGGGTGAGACCCAGTACTTC	CASSFLDRGETQYF
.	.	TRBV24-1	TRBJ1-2	TGTGCCACCAGTGACGGCCCCCTAGACAACTATGGCTACACCTTC	CATSDGPLDNYGYTF
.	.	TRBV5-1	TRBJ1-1	TGCGCCAGCAGCTTGGGGTCTACGGTGGGCACTGAAGCTTTCTTT	CASSLGSTVGTEAFF
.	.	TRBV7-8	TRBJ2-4	TGTGCCAGCAGCGCTCTAGGGGGAGGCATTCAGTACTTC	CASSALGGGIQYF
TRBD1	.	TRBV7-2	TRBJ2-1	TGTGCCAGCACCGTGGACAGGGTCGCTAATGAGCAGTTCTTC	CASTVDRVANEQFF
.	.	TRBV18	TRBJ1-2	TGTGCCAGCTCACCAGACTCGGGAGCCCGCTATGGCTACACCTTC	CASSPDSGARYGYTF
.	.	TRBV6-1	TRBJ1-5	TGTGCCAGCAGTGAGGGGAGGGGAGGCAATCAGCCCCAGCATTTT	CASSEGRGGNQPQHF
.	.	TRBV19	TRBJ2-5	TGTGCCAGTAGTATGACCCCAGGGACGGAGACCCAGTACTTC	CASSMTPGTETQYF
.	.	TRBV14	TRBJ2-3	TGTGCCAGCAGCCAAGATTTTGGGACCGCCGCAGATACGCAGTATTTT	CASSQDFGTAADTQYF
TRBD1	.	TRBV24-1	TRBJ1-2	TGTGCCACCAGTGATGGGGACAGGGCCCATGGCTACACCTTC	CATSDGDRAHGYTF
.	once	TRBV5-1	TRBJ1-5	TGCGCCAGCAGCCAGACGGGGAACAATCAGCCCCAGCATTTT	CASSQTGNNQPQHF
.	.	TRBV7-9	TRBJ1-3	TGTGCCAGCAGCCAGTCCTCGGAAGGAAACACCATATATTTT	CASSQSSEGNTIYF
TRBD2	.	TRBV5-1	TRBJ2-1	TGCGCCAGCAGCGGGGAGGGACTAGGACGCAATGAGCAGTTCTTC	CASSGEGLGRNEQFF
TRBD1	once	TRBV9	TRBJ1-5	TGTGCCAGCAGCCCCGGGGACAGGGCCAATCAGCCCCAGCATTTT	CASSPGDRANQPQHF
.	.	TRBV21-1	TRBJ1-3	TGTGCCAGCAGCAAAGGACCGGACGAATCTGGAAACACCATATATTTT	CASSKGPDESGNTIYF
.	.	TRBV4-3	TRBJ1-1	TGCGCCACGTCAGACGGGATGAACACTGAAGCTTTCTTT	CATSDGMNTEAFF
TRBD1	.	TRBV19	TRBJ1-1	TGTGCCAGTAGTATGGGATCCGTCACAGGGGGCACTGAAGCTTTCTTT	CASSMGSVTGGTEAFF
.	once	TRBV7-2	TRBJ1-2	TGTGCCAGCAGCTTAGCCGGTCTGACAGGCGCGAACTATGGCTACACCTTC	CASSLAGLTGANYGYTF
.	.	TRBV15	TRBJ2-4	TGTGCCACCAGCAGGGTTTTAGGGTCGCGGGAAAACATTCAGTACTTC	CATSRVLGSRENIQYF
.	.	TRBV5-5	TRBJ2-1	TGTGCCAGCAGCTGGTACGGGTCCTACAATGAGCAGTTCTTC	CASSWYGSYNEQFF
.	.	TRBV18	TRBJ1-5	TGTGCCAGCTCACCATGGAAGAGGGACGGACATAGCAATCAGCCCCAGCATTTT	CASSPWKRDGHSNQPQHF
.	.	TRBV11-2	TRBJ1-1	TGTGCCAACAGCTTAAACCGGGGGGGCACTGAAGCTTTCTTT	CANSLNRGGTEAFF
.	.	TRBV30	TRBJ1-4	TGTGCCTGGAACGGACAGTCGAATAGTAGGAAACTGTTTTTT	CAWNGQSNSRKLFF
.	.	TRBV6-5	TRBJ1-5	TGTGCCAGCAGAGCCTCTGACGGGAGCAATCAGCCCCAGCATTTT	CASRASDGSNQPQHF
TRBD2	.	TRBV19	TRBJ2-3	TGTGCCAGTAGCCCCAGGCGGGGCGGGGGGATCAGCACAGATACGCAGTATTTT	CASSPRRGGGISTDTQYF
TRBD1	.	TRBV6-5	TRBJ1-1	TGTGCCAGCAGTTACATAGACAGGGTGTCGAACACTGAAGCTTTCTTT	CASSYIDRVSNTEAFF
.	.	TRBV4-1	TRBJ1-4	TGCGCCAGCAGCCAAGGAGAACATTTTAACTCGCTGTTTTTT	CASSQGEHFNSLFF
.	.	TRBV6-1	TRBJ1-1	TGTGCCAGCAGTGACAGGGGCCACACTGAAGCTTTCTTT	CASSDRGHTEAFF
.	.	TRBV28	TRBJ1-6	TGTGCCAGCAGTTTACTTGCTAGCTATAATTCACCCCTCCACTTT	CASSLLASYNSPLHF
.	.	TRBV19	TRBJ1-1	TGTGCCAGTAGCATTCTCCCATCGGGCACTGAAGCTTTCTTT	CASSILPSGTEAFF
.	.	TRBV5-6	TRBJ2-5	TGTGCCAGCAGCCCCCTTGGGTCTGGGGGAGAGACCCAGTACTTC	CASSPLGSGGETQYF
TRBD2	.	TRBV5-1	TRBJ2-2	TGCGCCAGCAGCTTGGAGGAGCGGGGGACCGGGGAGCTGTTTTTT	CASSLEERGTGELFF
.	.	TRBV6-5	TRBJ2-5	TGTGCCAGCAGTTACTCGAGGGTTCCCGGAGAGACCCAGTACTTC	CASSYSRVPGETQYF
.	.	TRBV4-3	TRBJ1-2	TGCGCCAGCAGCCAAGATGAAGAACGTTTCTATGGCTACACCTTC	CASSQDEERFYGYTF
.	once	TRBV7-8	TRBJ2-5	TGTGCCAGCAGCCTTGTCGACTCAAATAAGGACTTC	CASSLVDSNKDF
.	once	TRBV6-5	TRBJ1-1	TGTGCCAGCAGTTACGAGGACGGGTGGGACACTGAAGCTTTCTTT	CASSYEDGWDTEAFF
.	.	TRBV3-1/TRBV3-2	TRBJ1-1	TGTGCCAGCAGCCAAGTTGCAGGGAACACTGAAGCTTTCTTT	CASSQVAGNTEAFF
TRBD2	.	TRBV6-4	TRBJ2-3	TGTGCCAGCAGTATCTCTAGCGGGGGGTCAGATACGCAGTATTTT	CASSISSGGSDTQYF
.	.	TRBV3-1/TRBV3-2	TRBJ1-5	TGTGCCAGCAGCCAAGATTCAGTTCAGCCCCAGCATTTT	CASSQDSVQPQHF